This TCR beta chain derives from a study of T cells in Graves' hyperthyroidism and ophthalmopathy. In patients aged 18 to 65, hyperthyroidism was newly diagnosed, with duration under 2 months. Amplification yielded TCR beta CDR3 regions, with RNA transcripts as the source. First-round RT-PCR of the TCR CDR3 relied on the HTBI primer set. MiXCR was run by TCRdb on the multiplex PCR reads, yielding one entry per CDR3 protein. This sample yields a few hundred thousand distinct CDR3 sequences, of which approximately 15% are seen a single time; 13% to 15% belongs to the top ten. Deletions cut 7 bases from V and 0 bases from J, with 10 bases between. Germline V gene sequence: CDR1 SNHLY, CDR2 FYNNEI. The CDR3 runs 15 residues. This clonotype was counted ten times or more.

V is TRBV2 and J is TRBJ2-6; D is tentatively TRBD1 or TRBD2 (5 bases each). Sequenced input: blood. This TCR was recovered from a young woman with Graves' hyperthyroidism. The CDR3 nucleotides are TGTGCCAGCATGGGTGGGGGCTCTGGGGCCAACGTCCTGACTTTC. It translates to CASMGGGSGANVLTF.